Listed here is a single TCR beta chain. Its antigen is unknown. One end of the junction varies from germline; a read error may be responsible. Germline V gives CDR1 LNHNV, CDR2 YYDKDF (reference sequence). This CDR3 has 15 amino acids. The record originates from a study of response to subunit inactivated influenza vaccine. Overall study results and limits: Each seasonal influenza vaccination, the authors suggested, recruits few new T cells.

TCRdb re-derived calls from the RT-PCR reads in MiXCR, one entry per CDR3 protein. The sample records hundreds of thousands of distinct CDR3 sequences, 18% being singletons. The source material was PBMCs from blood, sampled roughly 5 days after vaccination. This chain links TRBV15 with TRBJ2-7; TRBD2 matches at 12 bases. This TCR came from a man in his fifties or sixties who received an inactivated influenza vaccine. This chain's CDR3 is CASSSGLAGNYEQYF. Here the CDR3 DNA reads TGTGCCAGCAGCTCCGGACTAGCGGGGAATTACGAGCAGTACTTC. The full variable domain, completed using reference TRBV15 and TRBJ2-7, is DAMVIQNPRYQVTQFGKPVTLSCSQTLNHNVMYWYQQKSSQAPKLLFHYYDKDFNNEADTPDNFQSRRPNTSFCFLDIRSPGLGDTAMYLCASSSGLAGNYEQYFGPGTRLTVT.